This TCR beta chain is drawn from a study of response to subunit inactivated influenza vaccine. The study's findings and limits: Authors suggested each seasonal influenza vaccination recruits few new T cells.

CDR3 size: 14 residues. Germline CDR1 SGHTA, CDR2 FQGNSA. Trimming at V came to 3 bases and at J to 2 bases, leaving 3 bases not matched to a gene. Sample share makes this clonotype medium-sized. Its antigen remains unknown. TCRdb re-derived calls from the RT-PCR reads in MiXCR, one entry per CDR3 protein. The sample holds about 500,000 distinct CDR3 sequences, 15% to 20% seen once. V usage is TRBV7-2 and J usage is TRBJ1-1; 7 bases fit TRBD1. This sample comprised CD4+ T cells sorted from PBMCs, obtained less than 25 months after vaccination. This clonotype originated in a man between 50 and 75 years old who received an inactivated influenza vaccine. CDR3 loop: CASSLGQFNTEAFF. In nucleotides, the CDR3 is TGTGCCAGCAGCTTGGGACAGTTCAACACTGAAGCTTTCTTT.